This TCR beta chain was identified during a study of cytomegalovirus exposure and HLA in healthy donors. PCR involved 60 Vbeta and 13 Jbeta primers. Repertoires were generated with immunoSEQ multiplex PCR, while TCRdb's copy carries only in-frame clones and drops some. The sample includes about 130,000 clones, roughly four fifths of them seen just once. V was shortened by 0 bases and J by 0 bases, with 9 bases between the two germline ends. CDR3 size: 16 residues. The germline gives CDR1 LNHNV, CDR2 YYDKDF (reference sequence). The rearrangement joins TRBV15 to TRBJ1-3, with D possibly TRBD1 on 5 matching bases. The clonotype originates from a man over 45 in good health and CMV-seronegative. Sequenced material: PBMCs. CDR3 residues: CATSRDFRVSGNTIYF. The CDR3 DNA sequence: TGTGCCACCAGCAGAGATTTCAGGGTCTCTGGAAACACCATATATTTT.